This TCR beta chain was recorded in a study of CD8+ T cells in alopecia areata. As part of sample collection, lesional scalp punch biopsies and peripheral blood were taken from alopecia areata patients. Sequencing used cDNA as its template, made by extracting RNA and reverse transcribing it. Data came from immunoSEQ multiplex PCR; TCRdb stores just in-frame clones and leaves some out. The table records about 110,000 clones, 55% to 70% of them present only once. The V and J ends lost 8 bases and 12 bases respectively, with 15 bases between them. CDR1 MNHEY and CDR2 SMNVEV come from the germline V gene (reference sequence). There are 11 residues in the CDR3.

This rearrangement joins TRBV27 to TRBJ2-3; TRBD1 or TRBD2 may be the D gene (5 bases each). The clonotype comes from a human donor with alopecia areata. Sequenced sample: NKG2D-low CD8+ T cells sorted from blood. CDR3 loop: CASRGGRGQYF. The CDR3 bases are TGTGCCAGCCGAGGAGGACGGGGCCAGTATTTT.